The 26 T cell receptor beta chains in this list originate from one sample, sequenced in a study of blood T cell repertoires in COVID-19. Here immunoSEQ multiplex PCR was the method, and the copy in TCRdb shows in-frame clones only, minus some. The repertoire holds around 200,000 clones, with 85% as singletons. Sequencing was done on a sample of PBMCs or T cells enriched from blood (not recorded which). The source is a middle-aged man who had recovered from COVID-19.

This chain links TRBV27 with TRBJ1-5, with 7 bases aligning to TRBD1. The CDR3 has 14 residues. Trimming removed 5 bases from V and 7 bases from J; junction bases left unmatched: 8. The germline V gene encodes CDR1 MNHEY and CDR2 SMNVEV (reference sequence). CDR3 sequence reads: CASSLRQGGQPQHF. The CDR3 DNA reads TGTGCCAGCAGTCTCCGACAGGGCGGCCAGCCCCAGCATTTT.

This chain connects TRBV9 to TRBJ2-5; TRBD2 matches at 12 bases. Germline loops: CDR1 SGDLS, CDR2 YYNGEE. The CDR3 is 16 residues long. V lost 0 bases, J lost 3 bases, and 3 bases stayed unmatched. The DNA of the CDR3 is TGTGCCAGCAGCGTAGGACTAGCGGGGGCCGAAGAGACCCAGTACTTC. Translation gives CASSVGLAGAEETQYF.

This chain joins TRBV30 and TRBJ2-7; perhaps TRBD2 as D (6 bases). This CDR3 region has 13 residues. V was trimmed by 5 bases and J by 2 bases, leaving 13 bases between them. CDR1 GTSNPN and CDR2 SVGIG come from the germline V gene (reference sequence). For the CDR3, the DNA is TGTGCCTGGGCCCTCGGGAGTCCCTACGAGCAGTACTTC. Its protein is CAWALGSPYEQYF.

The chain employs TRBV11-3 and TRBJ2-7; perhaps TRBD2 as D (6 bases). Trimming left V 3 bases short and J 0 bases short, with 15 bases between. CDR1 and CDR2 (germline): SGHNT, YENEEA. CDR3 length equals 16 residues. Written as DNA, the CDR3 is TGTGCCAGCAGCTTGGCGGGGATCCCCTTCTCCTACGAGCAGTACTTC. Translation gives CASSLAGIPFSYEQYF. Using reference TRBV11-3 and TRBJ2-7 for the parts outside the CDR3, the full variable domain is EAGVVQSPRYKIIEKKQPVAFWCNPISGHNTLYWYLQNLGQGPELLIRYENEEAVDDSQLPKDRFSAERLKGVDSTLKIQPAELGDSAVYLCASSLAGIPFSYEQYFGPGTRLTVT.

This chain links TRBV20-1 with TRBJ2-7, with TRBD2 as a possible D gene (5 bases). Trimming took off 6 bases at V and 4 bases at J, with 10 bases between the two ends. This CDR3 contains 11 residues. The germline V gene has CDR1 DFQATT and CDR2 SNEGSKA (reference sequence). CDR3 nucleotides: TGCAGTGCCAAAGGAGGATACGAGCAGTACTTC. Its translation is CSAKGGYEQYF.

This sequence joins TRBV2 and TRBJ2-1; 7 positions match TRBD2. CDR1 SNHLY and CDR2 FYNNEI come from the germline V gene. This CDR3 spans 14 amino acids. Losses at the gene ends were 9 bases for V and 7 bases for J; bases not matched to a gene: 12. DNA for the CDR3: TGTGCCAGGGGGGGGTCGGGAGTCGAGAATGAGCAGTTCTTC. This encodes CARGGSGVENEQFF. Full variable domain (missing parts from reference TRBV2 and TRBJ2-1): EPEVTQTPSHQVTQMGQEVILRCVPISNHLYFYWYRQILGQKVEFLVSFYNNEISEKSEIFDDQFSVERPDGSNFTLKIRSTKLEDSAMYFCARGGSGVENEQFFGPGTRLTVL.

The rearrangement joins TRBV29-1 to TRBJ2-7, with 11 positions matching TRBD1. This CDR3 spans 12 amino acids. Germline-derived CDR1 and CDR2 are SQVTM and ANQGSEA. V gave up 7 bases and J gave up 5 bases; unmatched junction bases: 4. Written as DNA, the CDR3 is TGCAGCGCAGGGACAGGGGGGGACGAGCAGTACTTC. It encodes CSAGTGGDEQYF.

In the case of this clone: Other DNA variants within this sample encode the same CDR3. The chain employs TRBV2 and TRBJ1-2; TRBD1 agrees at 8 bases. The CDR3 runs to 12 residues. V was pared by 6 bases and J by 5 bases, with 2 bases of the junction left unmatched. Germline CDR1 is SNHLY and CDR2 is FYNNEI. The CDR3 bases are TGTGCCAGCAGCGACAGGGGTTATGGCTACACCTTC. Translation gives CASSDRGYGYTF.

The chain's CDR3 is CASRDRGSGELFF. The CDR3 region has the DNA TGTGCCAGCAGGGACAGGGGATCCGGGGAGCTGTTTTTT. The chain employs TRBV2 and TRBJ2-2; 9 bases match TRBD1. The V and J ends lost 6 bases and 6 bases, in that order; junction bases with no gene match: 2. CDR1 SNHLY and CDR2 FYNNEI come from the germline V gene. The CDR3 is made up of 13 amino acids.

The sample holds one count of this clone. This rearrangement joins TRBV11-2 to TRBJ2-4; TRBD2 might be the D (6 bases). V was trimmed by 5 bases and J by 7 bases, leaving 12 bases between them. The CDR3 covers 13 residues. Germline V CDR1 and CDR2: SGHAT, FQNNGV. The DNA of the CDR3 is TGTGCCAGCAGCGGGGACTTATCGAACATTCAGTACTTC. This gives the protein CASSGDLSNIQYF.

V is TRBV11-3 and J is TRBJ2-1; TRBD1 is a possible D gene (6 bases). The CDR3 sequence is 15 residues long. Germline CDR1 reads SGHNT; CDR2 reads YENEEA. Trimming shortened V by 1 base and J by 5 bases, and 12 bases separated the two germline ends. CDR3 protein: CASSLGTAVHNEQFF. CDR3 bases: TGTGCCAGCAGCTTAGGGACAGCAGTCCACAATGAGCAGTTCTTC.

The chain links TRBV9 to TRBJ2-7; D uncertain. The CDR3 extends over 15 amino acids. Trimming shortened V by 4 bases and J by 0 bases, and 14 bases separated the two germline ends. Germline CDR1 and CDR2: SGDLS and YYNGEE. The CDR3 DNA is TGTGCCAGCAGCTCGACTCAGACTGGCTCCTACGAGCAGTACTTC. Protein: CASSSTQTGSYEQYF.

The chain joins TRBV19 to TRBJ1-4; no clear D. V lost 9 bases and J 1 base, leaving 18 bases between the germline ends. The CDR3 runs 16 residues. Germline lookup yields CDR1 LNHDA and CDR2 SQIVND (reference sequence). CDR3 DNA: TGTGCCAGCGCCGTCGGAGGTTCGGGAACTAATGAAAAACTGTTTTTT. Translating gives CASAVGGSGTNEKLFF.

The sample holds one count of this clone. This chain uses TRBV7-8 with TRBJ1-4, with D possibly TRBD1 on 6 matching bases. This CDR3 spans 13 amino acids. V was cut by 8 bases and J by 7 bases, with 14 bases left in between. Germline CDR1 is SGHVS and CDR2 is FQNEAQ. The DNA for the CDR3 is TGTGCCAGCCGGCGCAGGGGTAGTGAAAAACTGTTTTTT. It specifies CASRRRGSEKLFF.

CDR3 sequence: CAWNPDRGAYEQYF. The CDR3 DNA reads as TGTGCCTGGAACCCCGACAGGGGGGCCTACGAGCAGTACTTC. This sequence joins TRBV30 and TRBJ2-7, with TRBD1 matching over 9 bases. The CDR3 has 14 residues. Germline V gene data show CDR1 as GTSNPN and CDR2 as SVGIG (reference sequence). V shed 4 bases and J 2 bases; nucleotides not matched to a gene: 6.

This clone is a singleton in its sample. The gene calls are TRBV5-6 and TRBJ2-1, with D hard to call. The CDR3 extends over 13 amino acids. The germline gives CDR1 SGHDT, CDR2 YYEEEE. Trimming removed 5 bases at V and 2 bases at J, with 8 bases between. The CDR3 reads CASRIWPYNEQFF. CDR3 nucleotides: TGTGCCAGCAGGATCTGGCCCTACAATGAGCAGTTCTTC.

This clone appeared a few times. The V call is TRBV30, the J call TRBJ1-3; no definite D call. CDR3 length: 14 amino acids. CDR1 is GTSNPN, CDR2 SVGIG, per germline (reference sequence). The V gene lost 0 bases and the J gene lost 2 bases, with 8 bases spanning the gap. The CDR3 here is CAWSVNGAGNTIYF. CDR3 sequence (DNA): TGTGCCTGGAGTGTAAACGGGGCTGGAAACACCATATATTTT.

The V and J genes are TRBV12-5 and TRBJ1-2; 8 nucleotides line up with TRBD1. Trimming cost V 0 bases and J 5 bases; bases outside gene matches: 8. Germline CDR1 and CDR2: LGHNT and FRNRAP. CDR3 size: 16 residues. CDR3 DNA: TGTGCTAGTGGTTTGGTACGACAGGGGCCCTTGTATGGCTACACCTTC. It specifies CASGLVRQGPLYGYTF.

The V and J genes are TRBV3-1 (or the pseudogene TRBV3-2) and TRBJ2-1; 10 bases map to TRBD2. V lost 4 bases to trimming and J lost 2 bases; unmatched junction nucleotides: 2. The CDR3 contains 15 residues. Germline V gene sequence: CDR1 LGHDT, CDR2 YNNKEL (reference sequence). CDR3 DNA sequence: TGTGCCAGCAGCCGGACTAGCGGAGCCTACAATGAGCAGTTCTTC. Protein sequence: CASSRTSGAYNEQFF.

The rearrangement links TRBV5-1 to TRBJ2-4, with 7 bases identical to TRBD2. The CDR3 extends over 18 amino acids. Losses at the gene ends were 1 base for V and 0 bases for J; bases not matched to a gene: 10. Germline CDR1 SGHRS, CDR2 YFSETQ. The DNA for the CDR3 is TGCGCCAGCAGCTTGACCACCTCTAGCGGAGTAGCCAAAAACATTCAGTACTTC. It specifies CASSLTTSSGVAKNIQYF. The full variable domain, with the rest looked up from reference TRBV5-1 and TRBJ2-4, is KAGVTQTPRYLIKTRGQQVTLSCSPISGHRSVSWYQQTPGQGLQFLFEYFSETQRNKGNFPGRFSGRQFSNSRSEMNVSTLELGDSALYLCASSLTTSSGVAKNIQYFGAGTRLSVL.

This chain connects TRBV28 to TRBJ1-1; D possibly corresponds to TRBD1 (5 bases). This CDR3 comprises 17 residues. Germline CDR1 reads MDHEN; CDR2 reads SYDVKM. Trimming cost V 3 bases and J 1 base, with 18 bases left between them. CDR3 residues: CASSFLTSTAWNTEAFF. CDR3 nucleotide sequence: TGTGCCAGCAGTTTCCTTACTTCGACAGCCTGGAACACTGAAGCTTTCTTT.

V is TRBV6-5 and J is TRBJ1-2, with 11 bases matching TRBD1. Germline V lookup: CDR1 MNHEY, CDR2 SVGAGI. The CDR3 runs to 13 residues. V gave up 5 bases and J gave up 8 bases; unmatched junction bases: 4. In DNA, the CDR3 is TGTGCCAGCAGTCCGAGGACAGGGGGCGGCTACACCTTC. Translating it yields CASSPRTGGGYTF.

V and J are TRBV19 and TRBJ1-1, with D possibly being TRBD1 (5 bases). Deletions cut 1 base from V and 1 base from J, with 10 bases between. The CDR3 runs 15 residues. Looked up from germline, CDR1 is LNHDA and CDR2 is SQIVND (reference sequence). CDR3 in DNA: TGTGCCAGTAGTATAGTCTCAGGACAGAACACTGAAGCTTTCTTT. Translating it yields CASSIVSGQNTEAFF.

The chain carries TRBV6-5 and TRBJ2-1; D remains ambiguous. CDR1 is MNHEY and CDR2 is SVGAGI in the germline V gene. The length of the CDR3 is 16 residues. Trimming cost V 2 bases and J 9 bases, with 20 bases left between them. CDR3 nucleotide sequence: TGTGCCAGCAGTTACCCCTCGGCCCCCGAACGAGGTGAGCAGTTCTTC. The encoded protein is CASSYPSAPERGEQFF.

The V gene is TRBV5-6, the J gene TRBJ2-5, with D possibly matching TRBD2 (5 bases). Germline CDR1 SGHDT, CDR2 YYEEEE. CDR3 length: 15 residues. Trimming removed 1 base from V and 5 bases from J, with 15 bases in between. DNA of the CDR3: TGTGCCAGCAGCTTGAGTCAACGCAGAGGGGAGACCCAGTACTTC. This gives the protein CASSLSQRRGETQYF.

Written as DNA, the CDR3 is TGTGCCAGTTTAGGGACAGGGCTTAATCAGCCCCAGCATTTT. It codes for CASLGTGLNQPQHF. V gene TRBV19 combines with J gene TRBJ1-5; 9 bases map to TRBD1. The CDR3 consists of 14 residues. Germline loops: CDR1 LNHDA, CDR2 SQIVND (reference sequence). Unmatched junction bases numbered 6, after V lost 8 bases and J lost 4 bases.